These 18 T cell receptor beta chains were all obtained from the same sample, sequenced in a study of T cells in Graves' hyperthyroidism and ophthalmopathy. RNA transcripts gave rise to amplified TCR beta CDR3 regions. HTBI primers drove first-round RT-PCR of the TCR CDR3. Each CDR3 protein gets one entry after TCRdb re-called the multiplex PCR reads with MiXCR. The table records approximately 430,000 distinct CDR3 sequences, 15% to 18% of them present only once. The source material was blood. The receptors originated from a woman aged 18-30 years with Graves' hyperthyroidism.

This clonotype came up many times. The CDR3 region has the DNA TGTGCCACCAGCGACCGGACTAGCGGGGCGGACTACGAGCAGTACTTC. Protein: CATSDRTSGADYEQYF. V and J are TRBV24-1 and TRBJ2-7; 12 nucleotides agree with TRBD2. Germline CDR1 reads KGHDR; CDR2 reads SFDVKD. Unmatched junction bases numbered 9, after V lost 7 bases and J lost 3 bases. The CDR3 covers 16 residues.

This clonotype has at least ten counts. The CDR3 bases are TGTGCCATCATGAGGGGGACCGCTAATGAAAAACTGTTTTTT. It translates to CAIMRGTANEKLFF. The rearrangement links TRBV28 to TRBJ1-4; a possible D gene is TRBD1 (6 bases). Trimming cost V 10 bases and J 3 bases, with 15 bases left between them. This CDR3 comprises 14 residues. The germline gives CDR1 MDHEN, CDR2 SYDVKM. Combining the CDR3 with reference TRBV28 and TRBJ1-4 gives the whole variable domain DVKVTQSSRYLVKRTGEKVFLECVQDMDHENMFWYRQDPGLGLRLIYFSYDVKMKEKGDIPEGYSVSREKKERFSLILESASTNQTSMYLCAIMRGTANEKLFFGSGTQLSVL.

This CDR3 is CASSTAYQETQYF. The DNA for the CDR3 is TGTGCCAGCAGCACAGCATACCAAGAGACCCAGTACTTC. This chain uses TRBV7-9 with TRBJ2-5; D uncertain. The CDR3 length is 13 residues. Deletions cut 5 bases from V and 0 bases from J, with 7 bases between. Germline V CDR1 and CDR2: SEHNR, FQNEAQ (reference sequence).

This clonotype was seen ten or more times. The chain has TRBV7-9 and TRBJ2-1, with 10 positions matching TRBD1. The germline V gene encodes CDR1 SEHNR and CDR2 FQNEAQ (reference sequence). J was trimmed by 0 bases and V by 1 base; bases with no gene match: 0. The CDR3 has 16 amino acids. The CDR3 DNA reads TGTGCCAGCAGCTTAGGACAGGGGGCCTCCTACAATGAGCAGTTCTTC. Translation: CASSLGQGASYNEQFF.

There are many counts of this clonotype. The chain joins TRBV27 to TRBJ1-5, with a tentative D call TRBD1 (5 bases). Germline V lookup: CDR1 MNHEY, CDR2 SMNVEV (reference sequence). This CDR3 comprises 17 residues. The germline V and J ends were trimmed by 4 bases and 0 bases, with 16 bases remaining between them. The CDR3 nucleotides read TGTGCCAGCAGTTCCGGCCCCCGGGACGCTAGCAATCAGCCCCAGCATTTT. Its translation: CASSSGPRDASNQPQHF.

Concerning this clonotype itself: The junction does not match germline at one end; this may be a read error. The chain recombines TRBV4-2 with TRBJ2-1, with TRBD2 matching over 10 bases. CDR1 is LGHNA and CDR2 is YNFKEQ in the germline V gene. This CDR3 spans 17 amino acids. The CDR3 here is CASSQSEGLAGADEQLF. The CDR3 DNA follows: TGTGCCAGCAGCCAATCCGAGGGGCTAGCGGGAGCGGATGAGCAGCTCTTC.

This clonotype was found a few times. The V gene is TRBV19, the J gene TRBJ2-2; no clear D gene. The CDR3 loop spans 11 amino acids. Trimming pared 3 bases from V and 6 bases from J, leaving 2 bases between. Germline V CDR1 and CDR2: LNHDA, SQIVND (reference sequence). CDR3 loop: CASSMSGELFF. CDR3 in DNA: TGTGCCAGTAGTATGTCCGGGGAGCTGTTTTTT.

This clonotype showed up just a few times. This chain joins TRBV9 and TRBJ2-7; TRBD1 or TRBD2 may be the D gene (5 bases each). Per the germline V gene, CDR1 is SGDLS and CDR2 is YYNGEE. This CDR3 region has 16 residues. V lost 4 bases to trimming and J lost 2 bases, with 19 bases between them. The chain's CDR3 is CASSPRGSPRTYEQYF. CDR3 in DNA: TGTGCCAGCAGCCCTCGGGGCAGCCCGAGGACCTACGAGCAGTACTTC.

The sample holds one count of this clonotype. The rearrangement joins TRBV6-4 to TRBJ2-2; D is uncertain. The V gene's germline CDR1 is MRHNA and CDR2 SNTAGT. The CDR3 spans 14 residues. V lost 0 bases to trimming and J lost 5 bases, with 7 bases between them. The CDR3 region has the DNA TGTGCCAGCAGTGACTCATTGGGTACCGGGGAGCTGTTTTTT. It translates to CASSDSLGTGELFF.

This clonotype was recorded at least ten times. The chain is built from TRBV20-1 and TRBJ1-5; D is perhaps TRBD1 (5 bases). Trimming left V 6 bases short and J 3 bases short, with 12 bases between. The CDR3 is 13 amino acids. Germline CDR1 DFQATT, CDR2 SNEGSKA (reference sequence). CDR3 coding DNA: TGCAGTGCGTTGCAGGGCCCCAATCAGCCCCAGCATTTT. It specifies CSALQGPNQPQHF.

The table lists this clonotype with many counts. V is TRBV7-8 and J is TRBJ1-1, with D tentatively TRBD1 (6 bases). The CDR3 contains 14 residues. Germline-derived CDR1 and CDR2 are SGHVS and FQNEAQ. Deletions cut 2 bases from V and 1 base from J, with 8 bases between. CDR3 nucleotide sequence: TGTGCCAGCAGCTTAACGACAGGGAACACTGAAGCTTTCTTT. Its protein is CASSLTTGNTEAFF.

This clonotype was recorded at least ten times. This chain joins TRBV27 and TRBJ1-4; 8 bases agree with TRBD1. CDR3 size: 17 residues. Germline assignment: CDR1 MNHEY and CDR2 SMNVEV (reference sequence). J gave up 6 bases and V 8 bases, and 17 bases lay outside the gene matches. In nucleotides, the CDR3 is TGTGCCAGCGGCTTTCGCAGGGGGCAAGCTGTAGATGAAAAACTGTTTTTT. Protein: CASGFRRGQAVDEKLFF.

In its sample, this clonotype was seen many times. This rearrangement joins TRBV2 to TRBJ2-5; 12 bases agree with TRBD2. This CDR3 is built from 16 residues. In germline, CDR1 is SNHLY, CDR2 FYNNEI. V lost 3 bases to trimming and J lost 5 bases; unmatched junction nucleotides: 7. The CDR3 is CASSESSGGAKETQYF. The CDR3 DNA reads TGTGCCAGCAGTGAGTCTAGCGGGGGGGCGAAGGAGACCCAGTACTTC.

This clonotype showed up many times. V gene TRBV12-3 or TRBV12-4 combines with J gene TRBJ2-7; 12 nucleotides agree with TRBD2. The trim removed 6 bases at V and 5 bases at J, leaving 17 bases unmatched. The CDR3 runs 18 residues. CDR3 in amino acids: CASSFVPSGRAKHDEQYF. CDR3 in DNA: TGTGCCAGCAGCTTTGTTCCTAGCGGGAGGGCAAAGCACGACGAGCAGTACTTC.

There are many counts of this clonotype. The chain carries TRBV20-1 and TRBJ2-3; 7 nucleotides line up with TRBD2. Trimming at V came to 0 bases and at J to 9 bases, leaving 12 bases not matched to a gene. Germline V gene lookup returns CDR1 DFQATT and CDR2 SNEGSKA (reference sequence). The CDR3 runs to 15 residues. The CDR3 region is CSARDRLALRGTQYF. Here the CDR3 DNA reads TGCAGTGCTAGAGATCGGCTAGCGTTGCGGGGGACGCAGTATTTT.

The chain uses TRBV6-2 or TRBV6-3 and TRBJ1-5; D is unresolved. Germline V CDR1 and CDR2: MNHEY, SVGEGT. The CDR3 consists of 14 residues. V was pared by 6 bases and J by 6 bases, with 15 bases between. CDR3 nucleotide sequence: TGTGCCAGCAGCCGGGCCGTCCGGCCTCAGCCCCAGCATTTT. Residues: CASSRAVRPQPQHF.

The rearrangement uses TRBV28 and TRBJ1-5, with a weak D call TRBD1 (5 bases). Trimming removed 5 bases from V and 3 bases from J, with 14 bases in between. Germline CDR1 MDHEN, CDR2 SYDVKM. This CDR3 is built from 15 residues. The DNA of the CDR3 is TGTGCCAGCAGTAACGACAGAACCCTCAATCAGCCCCAGCATTTT. Its translation: CASSNDRTLNQPQHF. Drawing the rest from reference TRBV28 and TRBJ1-5, the complete variable domain is DVKVTQSSRYLVKRTGEKVFLECVQDMDHENMFWYRQDPGLGLRLIYFSYDVKMKEKGDIPEGYSVSREKKERFSLILESASTNQTSMYLCASSNDRTLNQPQHFGDGTRLSIL.

This clonotype was seen a handful of times. The chain joins TRBV5-4 to TRBJ1-2; TRBD1 is a possible D gene (5 bases). Germline CDR1 is SGHNT and CDR2 is YYREEE (reference sequence). V shed 4 bases and J shed 2 bases, with 18 bases lying between them. The CDR3 has 16 amino acids. The CDR3 spells CASSTALGLSNYGYTF. In DNA form, the CDR3 reads TGTGCCAGCAGCACCGCCTTGGGACTCTCGAACTATGGCTACACCTTC. Full variable domain (remainder filled in from reference TRBV5-4 and TRBJ1-2): ETGVTQSPTHLIKTRGQQVTLRCSSQSGHNTVSWYQQALGQGPQFIFQYYREEENGRGNFPPRFSGLQFPNYSSELNVNALELDDSALYLCASSTALGLSNYGYTFGSGTRLTVV.